This TCR beta chain was obtained from a study of T-cell memory formation after mild COVID-19. TCR alpha and TCR beta cDNA libraries carrying sample barcodes and UMIs came from 5'RACE with constant-segment primers. TCRdb re-called the 5' RACE reads with MiXCR, one entry per CDR3 protein. The sample yields 450,000 to 650,000 distinct CDR3 sequences, about a fifth seen once. On this clonotype: Antigen: not known.

Study conclusions and caveats: Pre-infection memory showed some responding clones, and this suggested that cross-reactive memory joined. Of the contracting clones, CD4+ ones lay mainly in CM and EM, and CD8+ ones in EMRA. Clones contracting day 15 to 85 were balanced CD4/CD8; later expanders leaned CD4+.

This TCR was sampled from an adult woman who had mild COVID-19 (a few samples of this study predate the infection). Cell type and time point are not known. The sequencing sample was made of PBMCs or a T cell subset sorted from them (not recorded which).

This CDR3 is CATSTREQEQETQYF. CDR3 DNA sequence: TGTGCCACCAGCACTCGGGAACAGGAGCAAGAGACCCAGTACTTC. The V gene is TRBV15, the J gene TRBJ2-5, with D tentatively TRBD1 or TRBD2 (5 bases each). The V gene lost 4 bases and the J gene lost 2 bases, with 14 bases spanning the gap. The germline CDR1 and CDR2 sequences are LNHNV and YYDKDF (reference sequence). CDR3 length: 15 residues.